This T cell receptor beta chain comes out of a study of Ad26.COV2.S vaccination and SARS-CoV-2 variants. Study-level background: Each vaccinee took Ad26.COV2.S intramuscularly, once or twice 56 days apart. Points from the study as a whole: Vaccine recipients surpassed placebo recipients in spike-specific TCR breadth. Reported post-vaccination CD8+ and CD4+ T cell responses to spike showed substantial breadth. The TCR breadth and depth analyses may have produced an underestimate of total T cell responses.

Some clones are missing from TCRdb's copy, which holds only in-frame ones; the method was immunoSEQ multiplex PCR. This table holds 350,000 to 600,000 clones, 70% to 90% found once. Turning to this clone: What it binds is not known.

The CDR3 has 13 amino acids. Germline assignment: CDR1 GTSNPN and CDR2 SVGIG (reference sequence). The ends were cut back, 0 bases at V and 8 bases at J, with 11 bases in the middle. The treatment here: 15 to 20 received Ad26.COV2.S at low or high dose, single or two shots; a few received placebo; per-sample allocation not given. Specimens were obtained on day 63 following the first vaccine or placebo injection. The clonotype was recovered from a person between 18 and 60 years old who received the Ad26.COV2.S COVID-19 vaccine or a placebo. Sequencing was performed on peripheral blood, taken in a trial of Ad26.COV2.S vaccine versus placebo. V usage is TRBV30 and J usage is TRBJ2-4; tentatively, D is TRBD1 (5 bases). This chain's CDR3 is CAWSVGQGHIQYF. CDR3 DNA: TGTGCCTGGAGTGTCGGGCAGGGTCACATTCAGTACTTC. Complete variable domain (other parts from reference TRBV30 and TRBJ2-4): SQTIHQWPATLVQPVGSPLSLECTVEGTSNPNLYWYRQAAGRGLQLLFYSVGIGQISSEVPQNLSASRPQDRQFILSSKKLLLSDSGFYLCAWSVGQGHIQYFGAGTRLSVL.